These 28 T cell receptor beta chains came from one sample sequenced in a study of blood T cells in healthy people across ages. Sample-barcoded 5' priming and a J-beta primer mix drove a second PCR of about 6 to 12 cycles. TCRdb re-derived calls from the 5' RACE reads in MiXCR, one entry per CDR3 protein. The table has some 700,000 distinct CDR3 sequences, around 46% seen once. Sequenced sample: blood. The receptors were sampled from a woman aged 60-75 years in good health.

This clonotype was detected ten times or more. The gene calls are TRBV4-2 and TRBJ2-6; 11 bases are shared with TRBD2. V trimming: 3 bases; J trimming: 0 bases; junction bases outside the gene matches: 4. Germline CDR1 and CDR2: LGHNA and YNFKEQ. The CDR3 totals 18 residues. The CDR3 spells CASSQGTSGHSGANVLTF. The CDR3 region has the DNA TGTGCCAGCAGCCAGGGGACTAGCGGACACTCTGGGGCCAACGTCCTGACTTTC.

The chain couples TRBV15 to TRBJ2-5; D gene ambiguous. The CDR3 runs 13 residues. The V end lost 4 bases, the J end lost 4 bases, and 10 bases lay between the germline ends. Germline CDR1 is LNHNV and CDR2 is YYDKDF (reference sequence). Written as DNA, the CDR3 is TGTGCCACCAGCATCCGCCAGACAGAGACCCAGTACTTC. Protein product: CATSIRQTETQYF.

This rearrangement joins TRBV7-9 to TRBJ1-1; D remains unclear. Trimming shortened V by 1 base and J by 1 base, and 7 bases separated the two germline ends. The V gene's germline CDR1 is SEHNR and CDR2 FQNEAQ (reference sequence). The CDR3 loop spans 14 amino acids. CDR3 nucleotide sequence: TGTGCCAGCAGCTTAGGTGTCACGAACACTGAAGCTTTCTTT. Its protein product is CASSLGVTNTEAFF.

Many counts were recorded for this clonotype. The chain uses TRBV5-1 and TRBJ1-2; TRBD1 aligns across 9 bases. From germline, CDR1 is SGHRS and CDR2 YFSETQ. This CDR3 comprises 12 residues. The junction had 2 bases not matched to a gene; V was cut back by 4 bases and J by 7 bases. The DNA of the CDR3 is TGCGCCAGCAGCCTGGACAGGGGTGGCTACACCTTC. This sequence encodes CASSLDRGGYTF.

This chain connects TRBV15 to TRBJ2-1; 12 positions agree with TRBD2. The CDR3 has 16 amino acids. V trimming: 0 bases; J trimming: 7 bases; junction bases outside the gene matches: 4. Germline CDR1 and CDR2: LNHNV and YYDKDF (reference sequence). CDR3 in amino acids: CATSRDLAGGINEQFF. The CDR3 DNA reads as TGTGCCACCAGCAGAGATCTAGCGGGGGGGATAAATGAGCAGTTCTTC.

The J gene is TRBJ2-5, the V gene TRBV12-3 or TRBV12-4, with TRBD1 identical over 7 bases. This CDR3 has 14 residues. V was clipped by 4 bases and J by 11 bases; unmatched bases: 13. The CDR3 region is CASSYETGKNQQYF. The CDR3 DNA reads TGTGCCAGCAGTTACGAGACAGGGAAAAATCAGCAGTACTTC.

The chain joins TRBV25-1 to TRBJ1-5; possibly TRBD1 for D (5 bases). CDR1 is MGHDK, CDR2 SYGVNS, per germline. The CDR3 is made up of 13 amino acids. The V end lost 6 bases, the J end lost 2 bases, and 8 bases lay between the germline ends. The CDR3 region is CASRGTGNQPQHF. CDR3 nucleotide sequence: TGTGCCAGCAGGGGGACGGGCAATCAGCCCCAGCATTTT.

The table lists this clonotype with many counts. This CDR3 reads CAISGSSGTQFF. CDR3 DNA: TGTGCCATCAGTGGGTCTAGCGGGACGCAGTTCTTC. The chain carries TRBV10-3 and TRBJ2-1; 9 positions match TRBD2. V lost 4 bases, J lost 12 bases, and 4 bases stayed unmatched. Germline values: CDR1 ENHRY, CDR2 SYGVKD. This CDR3 is built from 12 residues.

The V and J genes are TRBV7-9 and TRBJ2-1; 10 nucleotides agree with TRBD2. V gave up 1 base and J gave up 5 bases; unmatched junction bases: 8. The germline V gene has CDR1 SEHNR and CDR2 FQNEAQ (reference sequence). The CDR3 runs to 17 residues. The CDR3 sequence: CASSLGVLAGDNNEQFF. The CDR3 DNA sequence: TGTGCCAGCAGCTTAGGAGTCCTAGCGGGAGACAACAATGAGCAGTTCTTC. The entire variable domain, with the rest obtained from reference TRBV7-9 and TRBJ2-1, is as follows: DTGVSQNPRHKITKRGQNVTFRCDPISEHNRLYWYRQTLGQGPEFLTYFQNEAQLEKSRLLSDRFSAERPKGSFSTLEIQRTEQGDSAMYLCASSLGVLAGDNNEQFFGPGTRLTVL.

CDR3 sequence: CSVGRADTQYF. The CDR3 nucleotides read TGCAGTGTGGGCCGGGCAGATACGCAGTATTTT. The chain has TRBV20-1 and TRBJ2-3, with D unclear. CDR3 size: 11 residues. V lost 7 bases to trimming and J lost 4 bases, with 9 bases between them. Germline V CDR1 and CDR2: DFQATT, SNEGSKA (reference sequence).

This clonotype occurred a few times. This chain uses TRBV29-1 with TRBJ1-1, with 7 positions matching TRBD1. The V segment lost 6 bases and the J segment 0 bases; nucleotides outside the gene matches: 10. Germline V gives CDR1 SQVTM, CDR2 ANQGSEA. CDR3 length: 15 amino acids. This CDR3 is CSVVPGGQMNTEAFF. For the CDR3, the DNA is TGCAGCGTGGTCCCCGGGGGACAGATGAACACTGAAGCTTTCTTT.

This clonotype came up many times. CDR3 protein: CASSQPAGTSGKETQYF. CDR3 in DNA: TGCGCCAGCAGCCAGCCCGCCGGGACTAGCGGGAAAGAGACCCAGTACTTC. V is TRBV4-3 and J is TRBJ2-5; 13 positions match TRBD2. This CDR3 contains 17 residues. V trimming: 3 bases; J trimming: 3 bases; junction bases outside the gene matches: 7. Germline V gives CDR1 LGHNA, CDR2 YSLEER.

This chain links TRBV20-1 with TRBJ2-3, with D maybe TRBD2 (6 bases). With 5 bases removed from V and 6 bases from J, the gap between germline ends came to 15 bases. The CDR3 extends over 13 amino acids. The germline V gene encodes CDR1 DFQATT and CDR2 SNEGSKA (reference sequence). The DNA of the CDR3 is TGCAGTGCTGGGTCCGGAGGGCTGGATACGCAGTATTTT. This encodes CSAGSGGLDTQYF.

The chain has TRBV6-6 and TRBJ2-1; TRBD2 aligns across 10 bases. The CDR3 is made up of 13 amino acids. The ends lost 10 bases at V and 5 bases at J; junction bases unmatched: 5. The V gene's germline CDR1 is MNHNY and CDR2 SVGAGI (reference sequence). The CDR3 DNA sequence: TGTGCCATTACGGGACTAGCGAACAATGAGCAGTTCTTC. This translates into CAITGLANNEQFF.

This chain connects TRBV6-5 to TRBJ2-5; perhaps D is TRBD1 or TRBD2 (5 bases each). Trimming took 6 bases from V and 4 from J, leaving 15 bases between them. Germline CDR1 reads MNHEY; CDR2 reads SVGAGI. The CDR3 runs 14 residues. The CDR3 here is CASRRGAARETQYF. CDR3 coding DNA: TGTGCCAGCAGGAGGGGCGCCGCGCGAGAGACCCAGTACTTC.

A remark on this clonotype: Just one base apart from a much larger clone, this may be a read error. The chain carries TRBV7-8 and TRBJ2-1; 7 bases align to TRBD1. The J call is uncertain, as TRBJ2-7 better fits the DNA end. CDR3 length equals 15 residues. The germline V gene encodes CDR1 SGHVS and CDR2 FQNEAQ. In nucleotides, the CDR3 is TGTGCCAGCAGCTTAGCAGGGGGCACCTACAATGAGCAGTACTTC. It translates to CASSLAGGTYNEQYF.

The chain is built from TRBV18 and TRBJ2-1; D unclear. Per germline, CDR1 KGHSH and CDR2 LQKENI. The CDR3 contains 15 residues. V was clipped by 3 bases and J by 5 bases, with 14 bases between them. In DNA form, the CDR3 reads TGTGCCAGCTCACCGCGGTACGGAGACGACAATGAGCAGTTCTTC. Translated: CASSPRYGDDNEQFF.

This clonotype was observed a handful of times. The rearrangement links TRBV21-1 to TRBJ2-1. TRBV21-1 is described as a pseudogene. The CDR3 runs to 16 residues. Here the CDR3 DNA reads TGTGCCAGCAGCAAACCGAGGGGGAGCTCCTACAATGAGCAGTTCTTC. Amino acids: CASSKPRGSSYNEQFF.

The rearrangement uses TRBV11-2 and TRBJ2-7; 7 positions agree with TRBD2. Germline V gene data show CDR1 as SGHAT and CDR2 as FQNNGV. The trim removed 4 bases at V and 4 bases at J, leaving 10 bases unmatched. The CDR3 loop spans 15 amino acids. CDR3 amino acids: CASSSQGGSIYEQYF. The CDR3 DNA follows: TGTGCCAGCAGCTCCCAGGGAGGGTCCATTTACGAGCAGTACTTC.

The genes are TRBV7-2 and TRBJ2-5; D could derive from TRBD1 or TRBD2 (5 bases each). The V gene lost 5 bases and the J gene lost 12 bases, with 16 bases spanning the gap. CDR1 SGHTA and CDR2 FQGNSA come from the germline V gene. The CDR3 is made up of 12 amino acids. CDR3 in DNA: TGTGCCAGCAGCCCCGGGGACCGACAAAAGTACTTC. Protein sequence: CASSPGDRQKYF.

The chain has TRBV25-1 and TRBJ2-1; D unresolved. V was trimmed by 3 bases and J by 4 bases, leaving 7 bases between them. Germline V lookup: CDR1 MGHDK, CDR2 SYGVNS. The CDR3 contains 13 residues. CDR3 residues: CASSEVRYNEQFF. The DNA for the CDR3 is TGTGCCAGCAGTGAGGTGCGATACAATGAGCAGTTCTTC.

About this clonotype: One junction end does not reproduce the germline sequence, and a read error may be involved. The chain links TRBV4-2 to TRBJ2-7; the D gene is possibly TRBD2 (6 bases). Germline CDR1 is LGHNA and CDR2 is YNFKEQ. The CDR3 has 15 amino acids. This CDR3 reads CASGQEIGSTYEQYF. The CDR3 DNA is TGTGCCAGCGGCCAAGAGATCGGGAGTACCTACGAGCAGTACTTC.

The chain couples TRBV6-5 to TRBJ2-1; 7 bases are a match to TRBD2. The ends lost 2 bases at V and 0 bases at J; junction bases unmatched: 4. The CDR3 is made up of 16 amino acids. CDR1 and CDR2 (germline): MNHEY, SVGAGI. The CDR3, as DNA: TGTGCCAGCAGTTACCTCCGGGACTACTCCTACAATGAGCAGTTCTTC. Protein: CASSYLRDYSYNEQFF.

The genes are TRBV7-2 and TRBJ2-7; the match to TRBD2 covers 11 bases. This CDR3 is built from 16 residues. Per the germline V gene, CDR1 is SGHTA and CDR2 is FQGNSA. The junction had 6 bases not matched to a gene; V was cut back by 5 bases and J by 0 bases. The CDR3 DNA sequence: TGTGCCAGCAGCCAAGTAGCGGGAGGGCCCTCCTACGAGCAGTACTTC. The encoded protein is CASSQVAGGPSYEQYF.

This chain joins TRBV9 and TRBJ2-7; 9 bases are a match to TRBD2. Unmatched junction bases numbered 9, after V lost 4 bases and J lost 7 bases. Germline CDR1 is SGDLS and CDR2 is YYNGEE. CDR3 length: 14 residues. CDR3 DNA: TGTGCCAGCAGCACAGCGGGAGGAACGAATGAGCAGTACTTC. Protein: CASSTAGGTNEQYF. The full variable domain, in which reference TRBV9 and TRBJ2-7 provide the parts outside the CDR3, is DSGVTQTPKHLITATGQRVTLRCSPRSGDLSVYWYQQSLDQGLQFLIQYYNGEERAKGNILERFSAQQFPDLHSELNLSSLELGDSALYFCASSTAGGTNEQYFGPGTRLTVT.

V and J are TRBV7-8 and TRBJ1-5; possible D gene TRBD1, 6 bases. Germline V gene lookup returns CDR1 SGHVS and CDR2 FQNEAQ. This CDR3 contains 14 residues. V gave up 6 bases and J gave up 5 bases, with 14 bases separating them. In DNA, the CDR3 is TGTGCCAGCAGGGGGGGGGCAGGGGATCAGCCCCAGCATTTT. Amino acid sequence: CASRGGAGDQPQHF. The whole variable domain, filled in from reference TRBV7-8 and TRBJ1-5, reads GAGVSQSPRYKVAKRGQDVALRCDPISGHVSLFWYQQALGQGPEFLTYFQNEAQLDKSGLPSDRFFAERPEGSVSTLKIQRTQQEDSAVYLCASRGGAGDQPQHFGDGTRLSIL.

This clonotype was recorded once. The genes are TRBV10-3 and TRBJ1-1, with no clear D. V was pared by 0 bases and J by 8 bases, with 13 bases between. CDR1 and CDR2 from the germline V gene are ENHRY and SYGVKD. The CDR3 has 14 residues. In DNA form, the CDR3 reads TGTGCCATCAGTGAGTCGACGGTGGAGGTGGAAGCTTTCTTT. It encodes CAISESTVEVEAFF.

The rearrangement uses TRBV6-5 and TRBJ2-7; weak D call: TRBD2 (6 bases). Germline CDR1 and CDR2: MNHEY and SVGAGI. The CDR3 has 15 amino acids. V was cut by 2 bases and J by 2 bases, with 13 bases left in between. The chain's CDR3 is CASSYGAGPAYEQYF. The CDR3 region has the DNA TGTGCCAGCAGTTACGGTGCGGGACCAGCCTACGAGCAGTACTTC.